The following is a TCR beta chain sequence with its context. Germline-derived CDR1 and CDR2 are SGHDT and YYEEEE. There are 16 residues in the CDR3. Trimming shortened V by 4 bases and J by 0 bases, and 17 bases separated the two germline ends. This specimen comes from a study of blood T cell repertoires in COVID-19. The repertoire was sequenced with immunoSEQ multiplex PCR; TCRdb's copy has only in-frame clones and lacks some. The table has approximately 200,000 clones, about nine tenths seen once. The origin of this receptor is a woman between 25 and 40 years old who had recovered from COVID-19. The chain uses TRBV5-6 and TRBJ2-7; the D is unclear. Sequencing used PBMCs or T cells enriched from blood (not recorded which). As DNA, the CDR3 is TGTGCCAGCAGCCCCAGTTTGAGTGTAGCCTCCTACGAGCAGTACTTC. Protein product: CASSPSLSVASYEQYF.